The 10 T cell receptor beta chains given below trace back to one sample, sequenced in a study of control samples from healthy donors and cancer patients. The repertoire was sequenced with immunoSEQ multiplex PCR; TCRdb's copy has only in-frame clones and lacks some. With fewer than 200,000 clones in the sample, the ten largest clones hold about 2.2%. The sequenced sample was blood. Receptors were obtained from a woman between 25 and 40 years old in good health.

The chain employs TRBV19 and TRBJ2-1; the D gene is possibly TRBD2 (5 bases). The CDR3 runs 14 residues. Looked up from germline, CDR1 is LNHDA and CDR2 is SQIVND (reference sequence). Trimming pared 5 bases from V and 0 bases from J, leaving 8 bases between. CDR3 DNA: TGTGCCAGTAGTCGGAGGAGCTCCTACAATGAGCAGTTCTTC. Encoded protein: CASSRRSSYNEQFF.

CDR3 protein: CASSNRDRTTDTQYF. Written as DNA, the CDR3 is TGCGCCAGCTCTAACCGGGACAGGACTACAGATACGCAGTATTTT. The gene calls are TRBV5-1 and TRBJ2-3; 8 bases line up with TRBD1. Germline CDR1 and CDR2: SGHRS and YFSETQ. The CDR3 sequence is 15 residues long. With 7 bases clipped from V and 3 bases from J, the junction kept 10 bases outside the gene matches.

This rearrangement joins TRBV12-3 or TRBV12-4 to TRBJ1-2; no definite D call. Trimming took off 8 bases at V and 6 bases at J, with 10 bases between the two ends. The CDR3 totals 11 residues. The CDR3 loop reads CASGQANGYTF. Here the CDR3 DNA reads TGTGCCAGCGGCCAGGCAAATGGCTACACCTTC.

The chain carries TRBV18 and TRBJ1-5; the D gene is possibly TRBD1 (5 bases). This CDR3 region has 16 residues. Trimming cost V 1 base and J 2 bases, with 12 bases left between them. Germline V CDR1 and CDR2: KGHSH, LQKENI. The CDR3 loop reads CASSPQGQIGNQPQHF. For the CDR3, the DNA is TGTGCCAGCTCACCACAGGGGCAGATTGGCAATCAGCCCCAGCATTTT.

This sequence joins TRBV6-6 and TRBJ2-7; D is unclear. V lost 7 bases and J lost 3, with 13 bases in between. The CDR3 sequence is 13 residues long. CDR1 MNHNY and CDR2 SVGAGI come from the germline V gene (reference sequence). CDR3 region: CASKSRERYEQYF. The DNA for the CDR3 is TGTGCCAGCAAGAGCCGAGAGCGCTACGAGCAGTACTTC.

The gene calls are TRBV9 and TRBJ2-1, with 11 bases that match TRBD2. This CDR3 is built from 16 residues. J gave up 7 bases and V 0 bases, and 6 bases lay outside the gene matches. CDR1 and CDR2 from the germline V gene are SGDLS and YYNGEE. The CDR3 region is CASSVGGASGGNEQFF. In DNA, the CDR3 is TGTGCCAGCAGCGTAGGAGGGGCTAGCGGGGGGAATGAGCAGTTCTTC.

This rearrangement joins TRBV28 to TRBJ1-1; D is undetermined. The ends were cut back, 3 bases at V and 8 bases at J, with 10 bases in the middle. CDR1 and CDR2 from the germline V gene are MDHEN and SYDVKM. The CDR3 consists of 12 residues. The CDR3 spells CASSFNSEEAFF. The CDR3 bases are TGTGCCAGCAGTTTTAATTCGGAGGAAGCTTTCTTT.

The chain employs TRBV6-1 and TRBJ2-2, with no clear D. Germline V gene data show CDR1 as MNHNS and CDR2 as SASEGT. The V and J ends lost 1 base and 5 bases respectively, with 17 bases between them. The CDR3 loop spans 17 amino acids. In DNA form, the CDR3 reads TGTGCCAGCAGTGAAGATTTTGGACGCCGGATGACCGGGGAGCTGTTTTTT. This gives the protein CASSEDFGRRMTGELFF.

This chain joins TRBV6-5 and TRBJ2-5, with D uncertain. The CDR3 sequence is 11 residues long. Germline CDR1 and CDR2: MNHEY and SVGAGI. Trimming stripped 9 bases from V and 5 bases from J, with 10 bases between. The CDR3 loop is CASKRSETQYF. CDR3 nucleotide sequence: TGTGCCAGTAAAAGGTCCGAGACCCAGTACTTC.

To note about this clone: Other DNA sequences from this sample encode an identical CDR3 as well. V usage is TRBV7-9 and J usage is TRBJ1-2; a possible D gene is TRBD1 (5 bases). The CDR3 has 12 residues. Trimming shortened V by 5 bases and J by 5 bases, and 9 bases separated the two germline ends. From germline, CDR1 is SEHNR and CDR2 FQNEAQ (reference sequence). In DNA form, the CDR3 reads TGTGCCAGCAGCCCGGGGCTTTATGGCTACACCTTC. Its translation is CASSPGLYGYTF.